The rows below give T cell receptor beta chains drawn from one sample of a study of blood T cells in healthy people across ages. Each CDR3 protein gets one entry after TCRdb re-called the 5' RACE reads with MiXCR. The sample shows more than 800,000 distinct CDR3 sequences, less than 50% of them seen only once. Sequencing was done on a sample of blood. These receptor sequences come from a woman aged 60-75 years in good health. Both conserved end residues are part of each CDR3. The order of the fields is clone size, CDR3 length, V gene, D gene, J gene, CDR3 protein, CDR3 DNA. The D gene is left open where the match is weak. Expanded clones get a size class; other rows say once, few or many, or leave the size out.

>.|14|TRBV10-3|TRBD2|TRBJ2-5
CVISGTSGQETQYF
TGTGTCATCAGCGGGACTAGCGGGCAAGAGACCCAGTACTTC
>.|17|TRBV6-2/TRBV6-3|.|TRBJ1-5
CASSYSNGGRSNQPQHF
TGTGCCAGCAGTTACTCGAACGGGGGCAGAAGCAATCAGCCCCAGCATTTT
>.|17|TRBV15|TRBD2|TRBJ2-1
CATSSPTSGGPYNEQFF
TGTGCCACCAGCTCCCCTACAAGCGGGGGCCCCTACAATGAGCAGTTCTTC
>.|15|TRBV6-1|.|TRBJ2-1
CASSEDVGTNNEQFF
TGTGCCAGCAGTGAAGATGTGGGAACGAACAATGAGCAGTTCTTC
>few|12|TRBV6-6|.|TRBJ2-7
CASGQTAYEQYF
TGTGCCAGCGGTCAGACAGCCTACGAGCAGTACTTC
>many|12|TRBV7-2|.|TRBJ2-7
CASNRAGYEQYF
TGTGCCAGCAACCGCGCCGGCTACGAGCAGTACTTC
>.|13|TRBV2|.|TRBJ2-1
CASTTWGGDEQFF
TGTGCCAGCACCACTTGGGGGGGCGATGAGCAGTTCTTC
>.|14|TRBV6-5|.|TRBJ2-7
CASSYSTGNYEQYF
TGTGCCAGCAGTTACTCGACGGGGAACTACGAGCAGTACTTC
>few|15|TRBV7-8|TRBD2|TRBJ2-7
CASSPMGLGFLEQYF
TGTGCCAGCAGCCCCATGGGACTAGGTTTTCTCGAGCAGTACTTC
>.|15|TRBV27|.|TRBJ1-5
CASSLSLLGNQPQHF
TGTGCCAGCAGTTTATCCCTCCTAGGGAATCAGCCCCAGCATTTT
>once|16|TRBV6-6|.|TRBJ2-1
CASSYSLRESDNGQFF
TGTGCCAGCAGTTATTCCCTACGGGAGAGCGACAATGGGCAGTTCTTC
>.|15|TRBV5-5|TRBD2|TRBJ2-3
CASSWASGSTDTQYF
TGTGCCAGCAGCTGGGCTAGCGGGAGCACAGATACGCAGTATTTT
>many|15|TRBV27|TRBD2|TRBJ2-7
CASSLRVAGAYEQYF
TGTGCCAGCAGTTTAAGGGTAGCGGGCGCCTACGAGCAGTACTTC
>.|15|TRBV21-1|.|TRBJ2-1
CASSKWRDPHNEQFF
TGTGCCAGCAGCAAGTGGCGGGATCCTCACAATGAGCAGTTCTTC
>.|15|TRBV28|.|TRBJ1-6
CASSPAGKDNSPLHF
TGTGCCAGCAGCCCCGCCGGGAAAGATAATTCACCCCTCCACTTT
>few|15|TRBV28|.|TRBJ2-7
CASNEGQESSYEQYF
TGTGCCAGCAATGAGGGTCAGGAGTCTTCGTACGAGCAGTACTTC
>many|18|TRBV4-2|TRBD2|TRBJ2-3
CASSLMGPVAGYTDTQYF
TGTGCCAGCAGCTTAATGGGCCCCGTAGCGGGGTACACAGATACGCAGTATTTT
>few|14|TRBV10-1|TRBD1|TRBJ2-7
CASSRQGTTYEQYF
TGCGCCAGCAGTCGACAGGGGACAACCTACGAGCAGTACTTC
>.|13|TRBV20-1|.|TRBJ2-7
CSSGRDIKGKQYF
TGCAGTAGTGGGCGGGATATCAAGGGAAAGCAGTACTTC
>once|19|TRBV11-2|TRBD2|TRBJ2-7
CASSLVGLAGTMGSYEQYF
TGTGCCAGCAGCTTAGTTGGGCTAGCGGGGACCATGGGCTCCTACGAGCAGTACTTC
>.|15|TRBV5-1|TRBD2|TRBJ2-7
CASSLGLAGVSERYF
TGCGCCAGCAGCTTGGGACTAGCGGGAGTAAGCGAGCGGTACTTC
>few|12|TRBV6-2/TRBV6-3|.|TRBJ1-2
CASSYKNYGYTF
TGTGCCAGCAGTTATAAGAACTATGGCTACACCTTC
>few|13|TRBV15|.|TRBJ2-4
CATSSPGSLVQYF
TGTGCCACCAGCTCCCCGGGATCTTTGGTTCAGTACTTC
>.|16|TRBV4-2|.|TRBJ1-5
CASSQVPERSNQPQHF
TGTGCCAGCAGCCAAGTTCCGGAGAGGAGCAATCAGCCCCAGCATTTT
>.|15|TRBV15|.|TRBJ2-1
CATSRGGPGYNEQFF
TGTGCCACCAGCAGAGGCGGACCGGGATACAATGAGCAGTTCTTC
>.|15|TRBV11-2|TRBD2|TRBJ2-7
CASSLDPDGRVEQYF
TGTGCCAGCAGCTTAGACCCAGACGGGAGGGTCGAGCAGTACTTC
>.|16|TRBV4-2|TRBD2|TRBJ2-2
CASSQAGLAPDGELFF
TGTGCCAGCAGCCAGGCCGGACTAGCGCCCGACGGGGAGCTGTTTTTT
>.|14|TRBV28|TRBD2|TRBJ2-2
CASWTSGRYGELFF
TGTGCCAGTTGGACTAGCGGGAGATACGGGGAGCTGTTTTTT
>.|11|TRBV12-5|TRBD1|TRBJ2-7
CASQGVGEQYF
TGTGCTAGTCAGGGGGTGGGCGAGCAGTACTTC
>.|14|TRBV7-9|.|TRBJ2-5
CASSLDRGGNEQYF
TGTGCCAGCAGCTTAGACCGGGGAGGCAATGAGCAGTACTTC
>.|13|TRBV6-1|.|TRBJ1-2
CASSGSRNYGYTF
TGTGCCAGCAGTGGAAGCAGGAACTATGGCTACACCTTC
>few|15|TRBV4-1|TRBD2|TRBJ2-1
CASSQVLAGTPGQFF
TGCGCCAGCAGCCAAGTACTAGCGGGTACCCCAGGGCAGTTCTTC
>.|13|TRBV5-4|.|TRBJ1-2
CASSLVGISGYTF
TGTGCCAGCAGCTTGGTGGGGATTAGTGGCTACACCTTC
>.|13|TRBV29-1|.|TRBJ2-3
CSVGARRADTQYF
TGCAGCGTTGGGGCCCGGAGAGCAGATACGCAGTATTTT
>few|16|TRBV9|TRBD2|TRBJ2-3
CASSVMAGESTDTQYF
TGTGCCAGCAGCGTAATGGCGGGAGAGAGCACAGATACGCAGTATTTT
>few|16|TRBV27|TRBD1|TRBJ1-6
CASSSPRTGTNSPLHF
TGTGCCAGCAGTTCGCCCCGGACAGGCACCAATTCACCCCTCCACTTT
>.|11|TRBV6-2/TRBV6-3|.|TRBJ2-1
CASSYPDEQFF
TGTGCCAGCAGTTACCCCGATGAGCAGTTCTTC
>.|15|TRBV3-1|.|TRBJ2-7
CAGSQEYKSSYEQYF
TGTGCCGGCAGCCAAGAGTACAAGAGCTCCTACGAGCAGTACTTC
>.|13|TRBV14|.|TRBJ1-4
CASSPQVGEKLFF
TGTGCCAGCAGCCCCCAAGTCGGCGAAAAACTGTTTTTT
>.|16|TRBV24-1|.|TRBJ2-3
CATSDGHHASTDTQYF
TGTGCCACCAGTGATGGACACCACGCTAGCACAGATACGCAGTATTTT
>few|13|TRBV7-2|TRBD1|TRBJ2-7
CASSARQGREQYF
TGTGCCAGCAGCGCCAGACAGGGGCGCGAGCAGTACTTC
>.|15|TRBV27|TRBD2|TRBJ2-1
CASSPNGWGGNEQFF
TGTGCCAGCAGTCCTAATGGGTGGGGGGGGAATGAGCAGTTCTTC
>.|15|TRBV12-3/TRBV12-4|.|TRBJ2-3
CASSPLTGDTDTQYF
TGTGCCAGCAGCCCCCTGACGGGGGACACAGATACGCAGTATTTT
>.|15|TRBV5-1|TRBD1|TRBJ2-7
CASSLPRQGTYEQYF
TGCGCCAGCAGCCTACCTCGACAGGGGACCTACGAGCAGTACTTC
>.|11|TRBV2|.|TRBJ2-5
CASSDAETQYF
TGTGCCAGCAGTGACGCCGAGACCCAGTACTTC
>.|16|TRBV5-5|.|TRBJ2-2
CASSLAPSMDTGELFF
TGTGCCAGCAGCTTGGCCCCTAGCATGGACACCGGGGAGCTGTTTTTT
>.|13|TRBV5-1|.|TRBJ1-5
CASSRGGPQPQHF
TGCGCCAGCAGCAGGGGGGGTCCTCAGCCCCAGCATTTT
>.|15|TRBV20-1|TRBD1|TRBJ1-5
CSARLGQASNQPQHF
TGCAGTGCTAGACTGGGACAGGCTAGCAATCAGCCCCAGCATTTT
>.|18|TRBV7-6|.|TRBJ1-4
CASSLDPGLKATNGKLFF
TGCGCCAGCAGCTTAGACCCGGGACTGAAAGCAACTAATGGAAAACTGTTTTTT
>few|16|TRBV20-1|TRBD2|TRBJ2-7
CSASSSGRASSYEQYF
TGCAGTGCTAGTTCTAGCGGGAGGGCCAGCTCCTACGAGCAGTACTTC
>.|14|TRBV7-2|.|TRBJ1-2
CASSLGRRGPRPTF
TGTGCCAGCAGCTTAGGGCGAAGGGGCCCTCGCCCCACCTTC
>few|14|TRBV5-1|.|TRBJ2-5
CASSPRAGQETQYF
TGCGCCAGCAGCCCCAGAGCGGGTCAAGAGACCCAGTACTTC
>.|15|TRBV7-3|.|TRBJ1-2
CASSLSSVDRLGYTF
TGTGCCAGCAGCCTATCCTCAGTGGACCGACTCGGCTACACCTTC
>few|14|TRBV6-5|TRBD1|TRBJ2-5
CASRIGQGGETQYF
TGTGCCAGCAGGATCGGACAGGGTGGAGAGACCCAGTACTTC
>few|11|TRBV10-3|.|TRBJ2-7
CALGTRYEQYF
TGTGCCCTAGGGACTCGCTACGAGCAGTACTTC
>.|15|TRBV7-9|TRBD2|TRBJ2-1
CASSPGLGASGEQFF
TGTGCCAGCTCTCCGGGACTAGGAGCTAGCGGTGAGCAGTTCTTC
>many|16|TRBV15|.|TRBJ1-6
CATSRTTASSIRPLHF
TGTGCCACCAGCAGAACGACGGCCTCATCGATTCGACCCCTCCACTTT
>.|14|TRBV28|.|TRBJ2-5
CASTLVTSQETQYF
TGTGCCAGCACCCTAGTAACTAGTCAAGAGACCCAGTACTTC
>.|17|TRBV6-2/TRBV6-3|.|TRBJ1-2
CASSYGVVLRANYGYTF
TGTGCCAGCAGTTACGGGGTCGTTCTGAGAGCTAACTATGGCTACACCTTC